Here is one TCR beta chain with its context. The length of the CDR3 is 13 residues. V dropped 0 bases and J dropped 7 bases, with 8 bases sitting between them. The V gene's germline CDR1 is SGHKS and CDR2 YYEKEE (reference sequence). This table comes from immunoSEQ multiplex PCR, and its TCRdb copy is limited to in-frame clones, with some not included. The sample lists roughly 16,000 clones, more than 75% occurring once. The record originates from a study of somatic mutations in cytotoxic T cells in rheumatoid arthritis. The sequence was collected from a woman aged 45-65 years with rheumatoid arthritis. The specimen was CD8+ T cells sorted from blood. This chain links TRBV5-5 with TRBJ1-5; TRBD1 might be the D (5 bases). For the CDR3, the DNA is TGTGCCAGCAGCTTGGAAGGGGAACAGCCCCAGCATTTT. Translated: CASSLEGEQPQHF.